Below, 28 T cell receptor beta chains from the same sample are listed, as sequenced in a study of OX40 agonist ivuxolimab in advanced cancers. The library was built by means of the immunoSEQ multiplex PCR assay. TCRdb's version of the immuneACCESS table is confined to in-frame rearrangements and falls short of the full clone set. An unresolved V gene accounts for under half of the shortfall where checked; the remainder is of unknown origin. The sample profile shows tens of thousands of clones; about three quarters of them were found once. Of the sample, around 20% falls within the top ten clones. Sequencing was performed on CD4+ or CD8+ T cells sorted from blood, taken in a trial of the OX40 agonist ivuxolimab. These receptors were obtained from an adult with an advanced solid tumor such as melanoma, head and neck, liver or kidney cancer.

This sequence joins TRBV19 and TRBJ2-3; D gene uncertain. Looked up from germline, CDR1 is LNHDA and CDR2 is SQIVND (reference sequence). The CDR3 extends over 11 amino acids. Trimming shortened V by 6 bases and J by 3 bases, and 4 bases separated the two germline ends. The CDR3 DNA sequence: TGTGCCAGTAGGATTACAGATACGCAGTATTTT. It encodes CASRITDTQYF.

CDR3 nucleotide sequence: TGTGCCAGCACCAGGGACCTCTCTGGAAACACCATATATTTT. Translated, it gives CASTRDLSGNTIYF. The chain combines TRBV6-1 with TRBJ1-3; weak D call: TRBD1 (5 bases). This CDR3 has 14 residues. Trimming stripped 7 bases from V and 0 bases from J, with 10 bases between. CDR1 and CDR2 from the germline V gene are MNHNS and SASEGT.

The gene calls are TRBV5-6 and TRBJ2-7, with D unresolved. The CDR3 has 13 amino acids. V lost 4 bases and J 3 bases, leaving 11 bases between the germline ends. CDR1 and CDR2 (germline): SGHDT, YYEEEE. The CDR3 here is CASSPGRVYEQYF. The CDR3 DNA sequence: TGTGCCAGCAGCCCGGGCCGCGTCTACGAGCAGTACTTC.

The chain has TRBV2 and TRBJ1-1, with D uncertain. This CDR3 has 13 amino acids. Trimming cost V 1 base and J 0 bases, with 3 bases left between them. CDR1 and CDR2 (germline): SNHLY, FYNNEI. CDR3 in amino acids: CASSEGMNTEAFF. The CDR3 DNA sequence: TGTGCCAGCAGTGAAGGTATGAACACTGAAGCTTTCTTT.

The chain employs TRBV6-4 and TRBJ2-1; 10 bases are shared with TRBD1. The CDR3 runs 15 residues. J was trimmed by 6 bases and V by 0 bases; bases with no gene match: 2. In germline, CDR1 is MRHNA, CDR2 SNTAGT. This CDR3 reads CASSDSRTGGNEQFF. The CDR3 DNA sequence: TGTGCCAGCAGTGACTCGAGGACAGGGGGCAATGAGCAGTTCTTC.

The chain uses TRBV7-2 and TRBJ2-3; D not resolved. CDR1 SGHTA and CDR2 FQGNSA come from the germline V gene. V was trimmed by 5 bases and J by 5 bases, leaving 17 bases between them. The CDR3 contains 15 residues. The CDR3 loop reads CASSRPLGDGDTQYF. DNA of the CDR3: TGTGCCAGCAGCCGGCCTCTAGGTGATGGAGATACGCAGTATTTT.

Details on this clone: The junction differs from germline at one of its ends, possibly a read error. The chain uses TRBV7-1 and TRBJ1-2; TRBD1 is a possible D gene (5 bases). TRBV7-1 is designated an ORF whose function remains uncertain. This CDR3 is 13 amino acids long. CDR3 nucleotide sequence: TGCGCCAGCAGCCAAGAGGGGAACTATGGCTACACCTTC. Protein product: CASSQEGNYGYTF.

The CDR3, as DNA: TGTGCCAGCAGCAAATCAGAACCCAGGAAACCAGATACGCAGTATTTT. Its translation: CASSKSEPRKPDTQYF. The rearrangement joins TRBV21-1 to TRBJ2-3; the D call of TRBD1 is as the table states it, not checked on the DNA. TRBV21-1 is a documented pseudogene. CDR3 length equals 16 residues.

The rearrangement uses TRBV15 and TRBJ2-3; D might be TRBD2 (7 bases). Looked up from germline, CDR1 is LNHNV and CDR2 is YYDKDF (reference sequence). This CDR3 region has 15 residues. Trimming cost V 3 bases and J 6 bases, with 16 bases left between them. The CDR3 loop reads CATSSEGGPADTQYF. Written as DNA, the CDR3 is TGTGCCACCAGCAGCGAGGGGGGGCCCGCCGATACGCAGTATTTT.

The V call is TRBV29-1, the J call TRBJ2-7, with D perhaps matching TRBD1 (6 bases). Trimming pared 7 bases from V and 2 bases from J, leaving 15 bases between. CDR3 length: 13 residues. The germline V gene encodes CDR1 SQVTM and CDR2 ANQGSEA. The CDR3 spells CSAQQGPAYEQYF. Written as DNA, the CDR3 is TGCAGCGCCCAACAGGGACCAGCCTACGAGCAGTACTTC.

V usage is TRBV19 and J usage is TRBJ2-1; either TRBD1 or TRBD2 may fit D (5 bases each). Germline assignment: CDR1 LNHDA and CDR2 SQIVND (reference sequence). The CDR3 spans 15 residues. Trimming removed 4 bases at V and 6 bases at J, with 16 bases between. CDR3 protein: CASSSRDLGGNEQFF. CDR3 DNA: TGTGCCAGTAGTAGCCGGGACCTGGGCGGCAATGAGCAGTTCTTC.

The J gene is TRBJ2-7, the V gene TRBV6-6; 7 nucleotides line up with TRBD1. Germline V gene data show CDR1 as MNHNY and CDR2 as SVGAGI (reference sequence). The CDR3 contains 14 residues. Losses at the gene ends were 5 bases for V and 3 bases for J; bases not matched to a gene: 7. The chain's CDR3 is CASSPGTAGYEQYF. DNA for the CDR3: TGTGCCAGCAGTCCGGGGACAGCCGGCTACGAGCAGTACTTC.

By its share, this clone is medium-sized. In DNA, the CDR3 is TGTGCCAGCAGCCAAGCAGGGTCGCACACTGAAGCTTTCTTT. It is translated as CASSQAGSHTEAFF. V is TRBV14 and J is TRBJ1-1; a possible D gene is TRBD1 (5 bases). Trimming took 1 base from V and 3 from J, leaving 9 bases between them. CDR3 length: 14 residues. Germline values: CDR1 SGHDN, CDR2 FVKESK.

V gene TRBV7-2 combines with J gene TRBJ1-6; tentative D call: TRBD1 (6 bases). Trimming took off 6 bases at V and 6 bases at J, with 9 bases between the two ends. The CDR3 is 13 amino acids. Germline loops: CDR1 SGHTA, CDR2 FQGNSA. The CDR3 sequence is CASSLQGNSPLHF. The CDR3 coding sequence is TGTGCCAGCAGTCTACAGGGTAATTCACCCCTCCACTTT. Variable domain in full (rest from reference TRBV7-2 and TRBJ1-6): GAGVSQSPSNKVTEKGKDVELRCDPISGHTALYWYRQSLGQGLEFLIYFQGNSAPDKSGLPSDRFSAERTGGSVSTLTIQRTQQEDSAVYLCASSLQGNSPLHFGNGTRLTVT.

The J gene is TRBJ2-1, the V gene TRBV9; 12 bases are a match to TRBD2. V trimming: 1 base; J trimming: 7 bases; junction bases outside the gene matches: 3. The germline V gene encodes CDR1 SGDLS and CDR2 YYNGEE. This CDR3 is built from 15 residues. CDR3 loop: CASSVWTSGTNEQFF. The CDR3 nucleotides read TGTGCCAGCAGCGTATGGACTAGCGGGACTAATGAGCAGTTCTTC.

The chain has TRBV9 and TRBJ2-7; 9 bases are shared with TRBD2. J was trimmed by 5 bases and V by 1 base; bases with no gene match: 10. Germline CDR1 reads SGDLS; CDR2 reads YYNGEE. The CDR3 runs to 16 residues. CDR3 amino acids: CASSVSGGRAYDEQYF. The CDR3 DNA sequence: TGTGCCAGCAGCGTAAGTGGCGGGAGGGCCTACGACGAGCAGTACTTC.

The chain carries TRBV28 and TRBJ1-1; a weak D match, TRBD1 (5 bases). This CDR3 region has 14 residues. V lost 8 bases and J 4 bases, leaving 17 bases between the germline ends. Germline assignment: CDR1 MDHEN and CDR2 SYDVKM. The CDR3 spells CASVTGGIGTEAFF. The CDR3 region has the DNA TGTGCCAGCGTGACCGGGGGTATCGGCACTGAAGCTTTCTTT.

This clone was seen a handful of times. This chain connects TRBV5-5 to TRBJ2-7; the D gene is possibly TRBD1 (5 bases). The CDR3 is 12 amino acids. Per the germline V gene, CDR1 is SGHKS and CDR2 is YYEKEE (reference sequence). Trimming pared 2 bases from V and 5 bases from J, leaving 8 bases between. DNA for the CDR3: TGTGCCAGCAGCTTCCAGGGTAACGAGCAGTACTTC. It translates to CASSFQGNEQYF.

V gene TRBV9 combines with J gene TRBJ2-6, with unresolved D. The CDR3 totals 16 residues. V gave up 5 bases and J gave up 0 bases, with 12 bases separating them. Germline-derived CDR1 and CDR2 are SGDLS and YYNGEE. CDR3 sequence: CASSSGSISGANVLTF. In nucleotides, the CDR3 is TGTGCCAGCAGTTCTGGTTCCATCTCTGGGGCCAACGTCCTGACTTTC.

This clone was recorded only once. The rearrangement uses TRBV19 and TRBJ2-5; D assignment may be TRBD1 or TRBD2 (6 bases each). Trimming removed 4 bases at V and 9 bases at J, with 24 bases between. Looked up from germline, CDR1 is LNHDA and CDR2 is SQIVND (reference sequence). The CDR3 has 16 amino acids. The CDR3 is CASSNGMDAARGAQYF. The DNA of the CDR3 is TGTGCCAGTAGTAACGGTATGGATGCGGCTAGGGGGGCCCAGTACTTC.

This clone occurred once. This chain uses TRBV7-9 with TRBJ2-2; unclear D gene. Germline CDR1 reads SEHNR; CDR2 reads FQNEAQ (reference sequence). CDR3 size: 17 residues. Between the trimmed V and J ends, which lost 1 base and 2 bases, there was a span of 14 bases. This CDR3 reads CASSLGPFGVNTGELFF. The CDR3 DNA reads as TGTGCCAGCAGCTTAGGGCCCTTTGGCGTAAACACCGGGGAGCTGTTTTTT.

This rearrangement joins TRBV6-6 to TRBJ1-5; D gene unclear. Germline values: CDR1 MNHNY, CDR2 SVGAGI (reference sequence). The CDR3 length is 13 residues. Deletions cut 9 bases from V and 1 base from J, with 10 bases between. CDR3 sequence: CASVTVSNQPQHF. The CDR3, as DNA: TGTGCCAGTGTTACGGTGAGCAATCAGCCCCAGCATTTT.

The chain is built from TRBV11-2 and TRBJ2-5, with TRBD2 matching 13 bases. Germline values: CDR1 SGHAT, CDR2 FQNNGV. V shed 1 base, J shed 3 bases, and the junction held 5 bases outside the gene matches. The CDR3 runs 17 residues. CDR3 nucleotide sequence: TGTGCCAGCAGCTTAGGTGTTACTAGCGGGGGGGAAGAGACCCAGTACTTC. Residues: CASSLGVTSGGEETQYF.

The V call is TRBV7-2, the J call TRBJ1-1; D gene ambiguous. Looked up from germline, CDR1 is SGHTA and CDR2 is FQGNSA. CDR3 length: 14 amino acids. The V and J ends lost 0 bases and 4 bases respectively, with 9 bases between them. The CDR3 region is CASSLAWAGTEAFF. The CDR3 DNA sequence: TGTGCCAGCAGCTTAGCGTGGGCGGGCACTGAAGCTTTCTTT.

This clone was observed a few times. The V gene is TRBV6-5, the J gene TRBJ2-5; TRBD2 matches 7 bases. The V and J ends lost 4 bases and 0 bases, in that order; junction bases with no gene match: 5. The V gene's germline CDR1 is MNHEY and CDR2 SVGAGI. The CDR3 covers 15 residues. The CDR3 DNA reads as TGTGCCAGCAGTTTGGGGCGGGGGAACCAAGAGACCCAGTACTTC. Its translation: CASSLGRGNQETQYF.

The J gene is TRBJ1-2, the V gene TRBV7-3, with D unclear. Germline V gene data show CDR1 as SGHTA and CDR2 as FQGTGA. The V end lost 4 bases, the J end lost 4 bases, and 7 bases lay between the germline ends. The CDR3 consists of 12 residues. CDR3 sequence reads: CASSSALYGYTF. The DNA of the CDR3 is TGTGCCAGCAGCTCCGCCCTCTATGGCTACACCTTC.

This chain uses TRBV4-2 with TRBJ2-1, with TRBD2 identical over 11 bases. V was pared by 4 bases and J by 9 bases, with 8 bases of the junction left unmatched. This CDR3 contains 15 residues. Germline lookup yields CDR1 LGHNA and CDR2 YNFKEQ. CDR3 protein: CASSPPGLAGGEQFF. CDR3 sequence (DNA): TGTGCCAGCAGCCCTCCCGGACTAGCGGGCGGTGAGCAGTTCTTC.

The chain combines TRBV27 with TRBJ2-3; TRBD2 is a possible D gene (5 bases). The V end was cut by 3 bases, the J end by 7 bases, with 29 bases between. The CDR3 sequence is 19 residues long. Germline CDR1 MNHEY, CDR2 SMNVEV (reference sequence). The CDR3: CASSFADFGAGSGWNTQYF. The CDR3 region has the DNA TGTGCCAGCAGTTTTGCCGATTTTGGTGCGGGCAGCGGATGGAATACGCAGTATTTT.